This is a list of T cell receptor beta chains from one sample in a study of blood T cell repertoires in COVID-19. Clones were sequenced by immunoSEQ multiplex PCR, and TCRdb holds only the in-frame ones, with some missing. The repertoire holds tens of thousands of clones, with 85% to 95% as singletons. The sample consisted of peripheral blood. Receptors were obtained from a man aged 45-65 years with acute or convalescent COVID-19. Both conserved end residues are part of each CDR3. The D gene is left open where the match is weak. Clone sizes are given selectively: once, few, many, or a class where the clone is expanded.

TRBD2	TRBV4-3	TRBJ2-1	.	CASSQGLANNYNEQFF	TGCGCCAGCAGCCAAGGACTAGCGAATAATTACAATGAGCAGTTCTTC
.	TRBV11-3	TRBJ1-3	.	CASSLNRANTIYF	TGTGCCAGCAGCTTAAACAGGGCTAACACCATATATTTT
TRBD1	TRBV15	TRBJ1-6	.	CATSNRGLNNSPLHF	TGTGCCACCAGCAACAGGGGCCTTAATAATTCACCCCTCCACTTT
.	TRBV7-9	TRBJ1-2	.	CASSQTQGIYGYTF	TGTGCCAGCAGCCAAACTCAGGGAATCTATGGCTACACCTTC
TRBD2	TRBV5-3	TRBJ2-1	once	CARMRGFAGGSYNEQFF	TGTGCCAGAATGAGGGGATTCGCGGGAGGCTCCTACAATGAGCAGTTCTTC
TRBD1	TRBV19	TRBJ2-3	.	CASSPTTGADTQYF	TGTGCCAGTAGTCCAACAACAGGGGCAGATACGCAGTATTTT
.	TRBV4-1	TRBJ1-2	.	CASSQIDSYGYTF	TGCGCCAGCAGCCAAATCGACAGTTATGGCTACACCTTC
.	TRBV6-2/TRBV6-3	TRBJ1-1	.	CASSYSDFQAGTTEAFF	TGTGCCAGCAGTTACTCGGACTTTCAGGCAGGGACAACTGAAGCTTTCTTT
TRBD2	TRBV5-1	TRBJ2-2	.	CASKAFWLAGGPDTGELFF	TGCGCCAGCAAGGCTTTCTGGCTAGCGGGAGGGCCCGACACCGGGGAGCTGTTTTTT
.	TRBV24-1	TRBJ1-2	.	CATRPSRTEARVGYTF	TGTGCCACCAGGCCCAGTCGGACAGAGGCCAGGGTTGGCTACACCTTC
TRBD2	TRBV14	TRBJ2-5	few	CASSRGLGETQYF	TGTGCCAGCAGCCGTGGACTAGGAGAGACCCAGTACTTC
TRBD1	TRBV3-1/TRBV3-2	TRBJ2-2	.	CASSQGTGGELFF	TGTGCCAGCAGCCAGGGGACAGGCGGGGAGCTGTTTTTT
.	TRBV7-6	TRBJ2-5	.	CAGPAVYEGKETQYF	TGTGCCGGTCCGGCGGTTTACGAGGGAAAAGAGACCCAGTACTTC
.	TRBV6-6	TRBJ2-1	.	CASSYVARNEQFF	TGTGCCAGCAGTTACGTAGCTCGCAATGAGCAGTTCTTC
TRBD1	TRBV6-5	TRBJ1-5	.	CASSRTGTQPQHF	TGTGCCAGCAGCCGGACAGGGACTCAGCCCCAGCATTTT
TRBD2	TRBV15	TRBJ2-7	.	CATSILAGVTSYEQYF	TGTGCCACCAGCATACTAGCGGGAGTCACCAGCTACGAGCAGTACTTC
TRBD2	TRBV18	TRBJ2-5	.	CASSPRLAGEGETQYF	TGTGCCAGCTCACCACGCCTAGCGGGAGAGGGGGAGACCCAGTACTTC
.	TRBV18	TRBJ2-5	few	CASSLSLRETQYF	TGTGCCAGCTCACTATCCCTCCGAGAGACCCAGTACTTC
TRBD1	TRBV5-1	TRBJ1-5	.	CASSLTGQTNQPQHF	TGCGCCAGCAGCTTAACGGGACAGACCAATCAGCCCCAGCATTTT
.	TRBV6-2/TRBV6-3	TRBJ1-1	.	CASSYLNTEAFF	TGTGCCAGCAGTTACTTAAACACTGAAGCTTTCTTT
.	TRBV11-2	TRBJ2-7	.	CASSLSSRDTQYF	TGTGCCAGCAGCCTTTCGAGTAGGGACACGCAGTACTTC
TRBD2	TRBV29-1	TRBJ2-5	.	CSVERVAGGGETQYF	TGCAGCGTTGAAAGGGTAGCGGGAGGGGGGGAGACCCAGTACTTC
TRBD2	TRBV4-3	TRBJ2-4	.	CASSPGLAGGEKNIQYF	TGCGCCAGCAGCCCGGGACTAGCGGGAGGAGAAAAAAACATTCAGTACTTC
.	TRBV11-3	TRBJ1-6	.	CASSPSRGSPLHF	TGTGCCAGCAGCCCTAGTCGTGGTTCACCCCTCCACTTT
TRBD1	TRBV11-3	TRBJ1-1	.	CASSWSDRVWDTEAFF	TGTGCCAGCAGCTGGAGTGACAGGGTGTGGGACACTGAAGCTTTCTTT
.	TRBV11-2	TRBJ2-2	.	CASSSSGSRGTGELFF	TGTGCCAGCAGCTCGTCCGGGAGTAGGGGCACCGGGGAGCTGTTTTTT